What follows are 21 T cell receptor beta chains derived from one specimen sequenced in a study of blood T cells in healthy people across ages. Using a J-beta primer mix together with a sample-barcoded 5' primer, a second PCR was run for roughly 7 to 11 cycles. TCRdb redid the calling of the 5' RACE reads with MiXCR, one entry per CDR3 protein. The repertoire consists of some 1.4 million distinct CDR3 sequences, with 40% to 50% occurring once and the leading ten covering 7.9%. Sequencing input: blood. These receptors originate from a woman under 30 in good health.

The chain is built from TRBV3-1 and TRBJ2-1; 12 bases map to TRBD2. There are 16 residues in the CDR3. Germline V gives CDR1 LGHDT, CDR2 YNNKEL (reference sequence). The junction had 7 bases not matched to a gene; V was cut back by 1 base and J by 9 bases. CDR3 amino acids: CASSQGLAGGQSEQFF. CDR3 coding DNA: TGTGCCAGCAGCCAAGGGCTAGCGGGGGGGCAAAGTGAGCAGTTCTTC.

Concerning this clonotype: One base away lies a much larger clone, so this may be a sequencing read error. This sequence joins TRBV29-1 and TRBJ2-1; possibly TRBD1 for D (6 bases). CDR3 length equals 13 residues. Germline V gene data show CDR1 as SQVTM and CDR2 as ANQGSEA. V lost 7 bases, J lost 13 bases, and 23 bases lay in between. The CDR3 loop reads CSARGSTKETQFF. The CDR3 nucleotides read TGCAGCGCCAGGGGTTCCACGAAAGAGACCCAGTTCTTC.

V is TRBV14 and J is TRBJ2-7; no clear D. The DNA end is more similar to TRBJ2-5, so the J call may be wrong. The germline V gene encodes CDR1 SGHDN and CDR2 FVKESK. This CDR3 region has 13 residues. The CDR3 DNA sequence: TGTGCCAGCAGCCAAGATCTTTCAGAGACCCAGTACTTC. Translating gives CASSQDLSETQYF.

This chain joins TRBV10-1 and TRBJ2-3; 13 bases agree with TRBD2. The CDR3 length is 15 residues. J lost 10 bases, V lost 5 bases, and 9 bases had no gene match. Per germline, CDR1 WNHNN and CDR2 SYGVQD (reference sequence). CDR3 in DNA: TGCGCCAGCAGTCTTACTAGCGGGGGGGCAAGGGCGCAGTATTTT. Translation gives CASSLTSGGARAQYF.

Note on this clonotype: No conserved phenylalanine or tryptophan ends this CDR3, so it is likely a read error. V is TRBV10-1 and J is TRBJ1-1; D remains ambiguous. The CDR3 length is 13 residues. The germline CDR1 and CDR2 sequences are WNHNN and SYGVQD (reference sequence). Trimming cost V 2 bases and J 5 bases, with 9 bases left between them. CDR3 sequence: CASSENAHTEAFS. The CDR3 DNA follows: TGCGCCAGCAGTGAGAATGCCCATACTGAAGCTTTCTCT.

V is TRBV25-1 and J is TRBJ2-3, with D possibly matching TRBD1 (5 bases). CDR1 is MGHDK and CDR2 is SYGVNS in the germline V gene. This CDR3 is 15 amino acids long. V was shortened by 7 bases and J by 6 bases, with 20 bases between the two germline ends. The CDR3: CASTPTGIPGDTQYF. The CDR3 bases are TGTGCCAGCACCCCAACAGGAATTCCCGGGGATACGCAGTATTTT.

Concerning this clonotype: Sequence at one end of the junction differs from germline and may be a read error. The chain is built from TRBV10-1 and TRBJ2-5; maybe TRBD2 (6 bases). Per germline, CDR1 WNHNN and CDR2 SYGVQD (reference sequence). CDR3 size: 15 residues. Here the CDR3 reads CASSESTEGRETRYF. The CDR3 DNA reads TGCGCCAGCAGTGAGTCTACGGAGGGGCGAGAGACCCGGTACTTC.

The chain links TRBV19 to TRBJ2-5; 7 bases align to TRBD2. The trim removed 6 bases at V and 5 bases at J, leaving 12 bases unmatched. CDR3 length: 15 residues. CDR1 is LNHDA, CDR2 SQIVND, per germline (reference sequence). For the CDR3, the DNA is TGTGCCAGTAGCTTTCGTGGGACTAAGCTGGAGACCCAGTACTTC. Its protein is CASSFRGTKLETQYF.

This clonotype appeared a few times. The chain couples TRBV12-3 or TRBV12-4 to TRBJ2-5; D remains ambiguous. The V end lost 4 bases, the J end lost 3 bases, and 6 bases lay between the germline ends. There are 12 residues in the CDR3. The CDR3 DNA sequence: TGTGCCAGCAGTTCCCGTAAAGAGACCCAGTACTTC. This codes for CASSSRKETQYF.

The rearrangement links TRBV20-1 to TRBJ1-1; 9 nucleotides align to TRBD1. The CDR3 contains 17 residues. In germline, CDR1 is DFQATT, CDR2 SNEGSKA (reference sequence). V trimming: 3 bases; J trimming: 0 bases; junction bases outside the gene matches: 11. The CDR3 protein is CSARHGQGLLMNTEAFF. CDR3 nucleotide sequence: TGCAGTGCTAGGCATGGACAGGGGCTCCTTATGAACACTGAAGCTTTCTTT.

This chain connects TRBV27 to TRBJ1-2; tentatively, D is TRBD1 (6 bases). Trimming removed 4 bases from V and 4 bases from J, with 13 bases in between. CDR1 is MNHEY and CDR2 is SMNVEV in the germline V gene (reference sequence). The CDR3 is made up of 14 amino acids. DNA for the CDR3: TGTGCCAGCAGTTCAAGGGCAGGGGCCTATGGCTACACCTTC. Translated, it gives CASSSRAGAYGYTF.

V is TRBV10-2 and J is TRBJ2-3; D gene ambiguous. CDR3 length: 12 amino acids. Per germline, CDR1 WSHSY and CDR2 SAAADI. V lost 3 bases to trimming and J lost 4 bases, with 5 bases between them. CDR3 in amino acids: CASSETADTQYF. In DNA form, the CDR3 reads TGCGCCAGCAGTGAAACCGCAGATACGCAGTATTTT.

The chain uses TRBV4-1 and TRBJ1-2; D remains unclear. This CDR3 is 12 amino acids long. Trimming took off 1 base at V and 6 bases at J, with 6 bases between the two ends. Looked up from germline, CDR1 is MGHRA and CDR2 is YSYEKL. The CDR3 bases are TGCGCCAGCAGCCAAGTAACCAATGGCTACACCTTC. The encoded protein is CASSQVTNGYTF.

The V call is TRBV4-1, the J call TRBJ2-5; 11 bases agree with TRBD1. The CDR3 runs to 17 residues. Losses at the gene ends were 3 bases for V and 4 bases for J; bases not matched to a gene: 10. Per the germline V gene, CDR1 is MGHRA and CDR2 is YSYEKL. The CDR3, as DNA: TGCGCCAGCAGCCACCCAAGGACAGGGGGCATTTTAGAGACCCAGTACTTC. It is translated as CASSHPRTGGILETQYF.

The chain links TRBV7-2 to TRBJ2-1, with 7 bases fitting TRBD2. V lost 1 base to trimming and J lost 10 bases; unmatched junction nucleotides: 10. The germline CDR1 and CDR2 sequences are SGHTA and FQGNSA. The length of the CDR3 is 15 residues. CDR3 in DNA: TGTGCCAGCAGCTTAGGTGGCGGGAGCGTCCCGGAGCAGTTCTTC. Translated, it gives CASSLGGGSVPEQFF. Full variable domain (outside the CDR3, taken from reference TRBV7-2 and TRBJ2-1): GAGVSQSPSNKVTEKGKDVELRCDPISGHTALYWYRQSLGQGLEFLIYFQGNSAPDKSGLPSDRFSAERTGGSVSTLTIQRTQQEDSAVYLCASSLGGGSVPEQFFGPGTRLTVL.

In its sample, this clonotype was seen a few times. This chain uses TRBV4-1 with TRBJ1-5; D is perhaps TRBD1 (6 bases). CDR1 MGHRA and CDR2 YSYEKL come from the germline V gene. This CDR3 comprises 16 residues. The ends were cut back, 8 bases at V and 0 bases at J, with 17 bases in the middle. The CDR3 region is CASGRRQGLSNQPQHF. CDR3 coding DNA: TGCGCCAGCGGCCGGCGGCAGGGGCTTAGCAATCAGCCCCAGCATTTT.

The CDR3 sequence: CASSLGQDPLYEQYF. The DNA for the CDR3 is TGCGCCAGCAGCCTTGGACAGGATCCTCTCTACGAGCAGTACTTC. The chain joins TRBV5-1 to TRBJ2-7; 7 positions agree with TRBD1. Trimming cost V 4 bases and J 3 bases; bases outside gene matches: 10. This CDR3 is built from 15 residues. CDR1 SGHRS and CDR2 YFSETQ come from the germline V gene.

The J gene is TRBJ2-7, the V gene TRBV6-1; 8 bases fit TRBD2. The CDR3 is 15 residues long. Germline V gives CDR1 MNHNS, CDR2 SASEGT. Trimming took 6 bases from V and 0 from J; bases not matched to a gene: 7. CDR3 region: CASRNPSGSSYEQYF. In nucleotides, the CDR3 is TGTGCCAGCAGGAACCCCAGCGGGAGCTCCTACGAGCAGTACTTC.

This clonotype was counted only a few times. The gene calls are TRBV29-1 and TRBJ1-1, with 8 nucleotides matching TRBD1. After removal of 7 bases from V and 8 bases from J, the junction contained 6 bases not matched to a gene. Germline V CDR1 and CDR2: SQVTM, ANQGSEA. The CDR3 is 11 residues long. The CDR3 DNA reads TGCAGCGCCGCAGACAGGGGAGAAGCTTTCTTT. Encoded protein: CSAADRGEAFF. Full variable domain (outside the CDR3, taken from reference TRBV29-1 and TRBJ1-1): SAVISQKPSRDICQRGTSLTIQCQVDSQVTMMFWYRQQPGQSLTLIATANQGSEATYESGFVIDKFPISRPNLTFSTLTVSNMSPEDSSIYLCSAADRGEAFFGQGTRLTVV.

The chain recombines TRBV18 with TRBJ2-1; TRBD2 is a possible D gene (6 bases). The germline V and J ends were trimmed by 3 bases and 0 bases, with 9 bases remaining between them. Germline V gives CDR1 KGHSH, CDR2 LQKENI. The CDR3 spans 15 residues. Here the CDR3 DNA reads TGTGCCAGCTCACCCTTACTAGCCTCCTACAATGAGCAGTTCTTC. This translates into CASSPLLASYNEQFF.

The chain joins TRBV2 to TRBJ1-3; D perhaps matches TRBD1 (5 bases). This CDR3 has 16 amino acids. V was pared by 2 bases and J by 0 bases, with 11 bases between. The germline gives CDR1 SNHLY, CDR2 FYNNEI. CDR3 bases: TGTGCCAGCAGTGAACAGGGACTAAGCTCTGGAAACACCATATATTTT. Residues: CASSEQGLSSGNTIYF.